A selection of T cell receptor beta chains follows, all from one sample in a study of shared clonotypes between healthy human individuals. Some clones are missing from TCRdb's copy, which holds only in-frame ones; the method was immunoSEQ multiplex PCR. The table records some 2,500,000 clones, around 92% of them present only once. Sequencing was performed on naive CD4+ T cells from PBMCs. The source of these receptors is a man between 18 and 29 years old in good health. Some clones in this sample may be carry-over from other donors' samples. Both conserved end residues are part of each CDR3. The D gene is left open where the match is weak. The size entry is marked missing in some rows and otherwise reads once, few, many or a size class.

d_call j_call clone_size v_call cdr3_aa cdr3_nt
TRBD1 TRBJ2-1 - TRBV5-1 CASSPIGGNSYNEQFF TGCGCCAGCAGCCCAATAGGGGGCAACTCCTACAATGAGCAGTTCTTC
TRBD2 TRBJ2-1 - TRBV6-8 CASSYSPAGAYNEQFF TGTGCCAGCAGTTACAGCCCAGCGGGAGCCTACAATGAGCAGTTCTTC
TRBD2 TRBJ2-4 - TRBV14 CASSQSTGGRAAKNIQYF TGTGCCAGCAGCCAATCGACGGGGGGACGGGCGGCCAAAAACATTCAGTACTTC
TRBD2 TRBJ2-1 - TRBV7-3 CASSSTSVDEQFF TGTGCCAGCAGCTCGACTAGCGTCGATGAGCAGTTCTTC
- TRBJ1-1 - TRBV7-8 CASSLVQGNTEAFF TGTGCCAGCAGCTTAGTACAGGGCAACACTGAAGCTTTCTTT
- TRBJ1-3 - TRBV9 CASSVALPGNTIYF TGTGCCAGCAGCGTAGCTCTCCCTGGAAACACCATATATTTT
- TRBJ1-4 - TRBV28 CASGYRAEGEKLFF TGTGCCAGCGGGTACAGGGCCGAAGGTGAAAAACTGTTTTTT
- TRBJ2-7 - TRBV28 CASSSPPLARAEPSYEQYF TGTGCCAGCAGCTCCCCCCCCCTCGCTCGAGCCGAACCATCCTACGAGCAGTACTTC
TRBD2 TRBJ2-1 - TRBV4-1 CASSLERAGRYNEQFF TGCGCCAGCAGCCTAGAACGAGCGGGACGGTACAATGAGCAGTTCTTC
- TRBJ2-1 - TRBV30 CAWSVPVTSSYNEQFF TGTGCCTGGAGTGTACCCGTCACCAGCTCCTACAATGAGCAGTTCTTC
TRBD1 TRBJ1-5 - TRBV27 CASRSPGQGFLRSNQPQHF TGTGCCAGCAGATCCCCGGGACAGGGCTTTTTAAGGAGCAATCAGCCCCAGCATTTT
TRBD1 TRBJ1-5 - TRBV10-1 CATPRGVGAQPQHF TGCGCCACCCCCAGGGGGGTTGGGGCGCAGCCCCAGCATTTT
- TRBJ2-3 - TRBV7-2 CASSLGGGGTDTQYF TGTGCCAGCAGCTTAGGAGGGGGGGGCACAGATACGCAGTATTTT
TRBD2 TRBJ2-7 - TRBV28 CASSLPGLAGEDEQYF TGTGCCAGCAGTTTGCCGGGACTAGCGGGAGAGGACGAGCAGTACTTC
TRBD1 TRBJ2-7 - TRBV6-1 CASGTGRTYEQYF TGTGCCAGCGGGACAGGGCGTACCTACGAGCAGTACTTC
- TRBJ2-3 - TRBV12-5 CASGLSGSSPDTQYF TGTGCTAGTGGTTTGTCCGGGAGCAGCCCAGATACGCAGTATTTT
- TRBJ2-7 - TRBV5-1 CASSLASFDLEQYF TGCGCCAGCAGCTTGGCATCCTTCGACCTCGAGCAGTACTTC
TRBD1 TRBJ1-2 - TRBV28 CASSPASDRAYYGYTF TGTGCCAGCAGTCCCGCTTCAGACAGGGCTTACTATGGCTACACCTTC
- TRBJ2-7 - TRBV5-6 CASSLWDEIYEQYF TGTGCCAGCAGCTTGTGGGACGAGATATACGAGCAGTACTTC
TRBD1 TRBJ2-7 once TRBV4-1 CASSLGTGGSYEQYF TGCGCCAGCAGCCTCGGGACAGGGGGCTCCTACGAGCAGTACTTC
- TRBJ1-1 - TRBV5-1 CASSLFLGYSEAFF TGCGCCAGCAGCTTGTTTTTGGGGTACTCTGAAGCTTTCTTT
TRBD1 TRBJ2-7 once TRBV28 CASRGFAGQGVHEQYF TGTGCCAGCAGGGGCTTTGCGGGACAGGGTGTCCACGAGCAGTACTTC
TRBD1 TRBJ1-2 - TRBV18 CASSLTTGANYGYTF TGTGCCAGCTCACTCACGACAGGGGCAAACTATGGCTACACCTTC
- TRBJ2-7 once TRBV6-5 CASSYARDHFSYEQYF TGTGCCAGCAGTTACGCGCGGGACCATTTCTCCTACGAGCAGTACTTC
- TRBJ2-7 once TRBV9 CASSVGGPSEQYF TGTGCCAGCAGCGTTGGGGGGCCCAGCGAGCAGTACTTC
- TRBJ1-5 once TRBV30 CAWSVRTSGNQPQHF TGTGCCTGGAGTGTACGGACCAGTGGGAATCAGCCCCAGCATTTT
TRBD1 TRBJ1-1 - TRBV7-2 CASSRNRGGLNTEAFF TGTGCCAGCAGCCGCAACAGGGGGGGCCTAAACACTGAAGCTTTCTTT
TRBD2 TRBJ2-3 - TRBV5-8 CASSLSGGRTDTQYF TGTGCCAGCAGCTTGTCGGGCGGGAGGACAGATACGCAGTATTTT
- TRBJ2-1 - TRBV5-1 CASSLVIGEADEQFF TGCGCCAGCAGCTTGGTCATTGGGGAAGCGGATGAGCAGTTCTTC
- TRBJ1-1 - TRBV5-6 CASSLERRWTEAFF TGTGCCAGCAGCTTGGAACGGAGGTGGACTGAAGCTTTCTTT
- TRBJ2-1 - TRBV25-1 CASSEPVLAGRVNEQFF TGTGCCAGCAGTGAACCCGTCCTAGCAGGACGAGTCAATGAGCAGTTCTTC
- TRBJ2-3 - TRBV28 CASMRPSTDTQYF TGTGCCAGCATGAGACCTAGCACAGATACGCAGTATTTT
- TRBJ2-2 once TRBV6-1 CASSVSTSWTGELFF TGTGCCAGCAGTGTCTCAACTAGTTGGACCGGGGAGCTGTTTTTT
TRBD2 TRBJ2-1 - TRBV4-1 CASSQVLLAGVDEQFF TGCGCCAGCAGCCAAGTTCTCCTAGCGGGAGTCGATGAGCAGTTCTTC
- TRBJ2-7 - TRBV5-6 CASSARRLSNEQYF TGTGCCAGCAGCGCCCGGAGGTTATCTAACGAGCAGTACTTC
- TRBJ1-4 - TRBV19 CASSIRGGRDEKLFF TGTGCCAGTAGTATTCGCGGGGGCAGGGATGAAAAACTGTTTTTT
TRBD1 TRBJ2-7 once TRBV6-5 CASSLLDRVNEQYF TGTGCCAGCAGTTTATTGGACAGGGTAAACGAGCAGTACTTC
- TRBJ1-1 few TRBV9 CASSRGEAEAFF TGTGCCAGCTCAAGAGGGGAGGCTGAAGCTTTCTTT
TRBD1 TRBJ2-3 - TRBV2 CASSVFGTGKTDTQYF TGTGCCAGCAGTGTGTTCGGGACAGGGAAAACAGATACGCAGTATTTT
TRBD1 TRBJ2-2 - TRBV5-5 CASSLTGGKPGELFF TGTGCCAGCAGCCTCACAGGGGGTAAACCCGGGGAGCTGTTTTTT